This T cell receptor beta chain was profiled in a study of circulating CD8 cells and anti-PD-1 response in melanoma. Study context: Response groups: complete/partial responders versus stable/progressive non-responders.

Germline CDR1 is SQVTM and CDR2 is ANQGSEA. With V trimmed by 2 bases and J by 7 bases, 5 bases remained unmatched. The CDR3 runs to 13 residues. The QIAseq Immune Repertoire TCR panel built the libraries from roughly 16 ng of total RNA. TCRdb analysed the reads with MiXCR anew, one entry per CDR3 protein. The sample contains 480 or so distinct CDR3 sequences, more than 9% of which appear only once. This clonotype is large by share. From live CD3+CD8+TCRalphabeta+ cells, four PD-1 and/or TIGIT subsets were sorted. This receptor was taken from a human donor with melanoma. Sequencing used CD8+ T cells from PBMCs, obtained at baseline or after one month of anti-PD-1 therapy (not recorded which). The rearrangement links TRBV29-1 to TRBJ2-7, with 10 bases lining up with TRBD1. CDR3: CSVELDRGWEQYF. The CDR3 bases are TGCAGCGTTGAATTGGACAGGGGGTGGGAGCAGTACTTC.